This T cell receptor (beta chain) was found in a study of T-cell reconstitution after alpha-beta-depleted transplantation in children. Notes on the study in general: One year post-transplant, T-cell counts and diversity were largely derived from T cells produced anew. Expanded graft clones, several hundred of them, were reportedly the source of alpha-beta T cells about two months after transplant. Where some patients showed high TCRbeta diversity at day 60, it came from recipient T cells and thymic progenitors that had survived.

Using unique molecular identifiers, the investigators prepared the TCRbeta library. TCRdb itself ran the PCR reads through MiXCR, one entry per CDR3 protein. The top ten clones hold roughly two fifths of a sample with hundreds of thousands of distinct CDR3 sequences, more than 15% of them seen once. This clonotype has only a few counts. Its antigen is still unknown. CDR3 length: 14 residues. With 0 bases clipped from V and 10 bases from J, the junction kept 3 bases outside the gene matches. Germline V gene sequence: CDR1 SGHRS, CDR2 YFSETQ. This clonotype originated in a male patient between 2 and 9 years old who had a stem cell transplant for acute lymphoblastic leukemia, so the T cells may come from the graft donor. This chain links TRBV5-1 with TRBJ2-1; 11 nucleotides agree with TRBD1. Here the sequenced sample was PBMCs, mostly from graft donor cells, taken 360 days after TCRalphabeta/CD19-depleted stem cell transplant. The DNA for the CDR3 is TGCGCCAGCAGCTTGGGGGACAGGGGGAGGGAGCAGTTCTTC. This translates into CASSLGDRGREQFF.